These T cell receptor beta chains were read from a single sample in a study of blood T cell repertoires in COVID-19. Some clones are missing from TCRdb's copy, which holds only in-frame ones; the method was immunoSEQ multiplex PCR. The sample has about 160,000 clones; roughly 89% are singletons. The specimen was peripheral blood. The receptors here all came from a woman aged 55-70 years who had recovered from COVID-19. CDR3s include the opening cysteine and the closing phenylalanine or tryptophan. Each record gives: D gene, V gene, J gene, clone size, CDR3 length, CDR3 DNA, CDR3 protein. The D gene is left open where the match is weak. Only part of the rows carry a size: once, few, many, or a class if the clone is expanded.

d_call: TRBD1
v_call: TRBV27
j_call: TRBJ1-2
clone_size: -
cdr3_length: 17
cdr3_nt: TGTGCCAGCAGTTTCGGGCGTGGGGACAGGTCAAACTATGGCTACACCTTC
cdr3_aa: CASSFGRGDRSNYGYTF

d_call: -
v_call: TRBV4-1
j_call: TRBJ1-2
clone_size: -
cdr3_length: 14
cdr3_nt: TGCGCCAGCAGCCACCCGACCAGGGACTATGGCTACACCTTC
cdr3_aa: CASSHPTRDYGYTF

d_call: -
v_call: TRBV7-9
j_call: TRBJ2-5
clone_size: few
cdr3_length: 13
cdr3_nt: TGTGCCAGCAGCTTAGTTGGCCCAGAGACCCAGTACTTC
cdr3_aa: CASSLVGPETQYF

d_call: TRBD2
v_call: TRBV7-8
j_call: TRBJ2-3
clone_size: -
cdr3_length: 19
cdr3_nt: TGTGCCAGCAGCTTAGCGAGACTAGCGGGGGGGCCTCGGGCAGATACGCAGTATTTT
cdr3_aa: CASSLARLAGGPRADTQYF

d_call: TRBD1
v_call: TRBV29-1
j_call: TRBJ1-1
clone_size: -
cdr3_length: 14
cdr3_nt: TGCAGCGTTCAGGGACAGGGGTTGAACACTGAAGCTTTCTTT
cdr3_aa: CSVQGQGLNTEAFF

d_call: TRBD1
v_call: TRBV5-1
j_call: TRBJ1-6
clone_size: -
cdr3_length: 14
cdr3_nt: TGCGCCAGCAGCTGGGACAGGACCAATTCACCCCTCCACTTT
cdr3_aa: CASSWDRTNSPLHF

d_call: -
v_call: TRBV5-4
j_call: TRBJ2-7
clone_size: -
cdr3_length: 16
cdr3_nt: TGTGCCAGCAGCTCAAAAAAAGGACAACCGGACTACGAGCAGTACTTC
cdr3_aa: CASSSKKGQPDYEQYF

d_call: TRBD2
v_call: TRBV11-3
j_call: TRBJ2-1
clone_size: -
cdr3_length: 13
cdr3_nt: TGTGCCAGCAGCCCCGGACTAGCGACTCCATTGTTCTTC
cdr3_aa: CASSPGLATPLFF

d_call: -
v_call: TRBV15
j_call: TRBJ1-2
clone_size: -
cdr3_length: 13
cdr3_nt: TGTGCCACCAGCAGAGAAGGGAGCTATGGCTACACCTTC
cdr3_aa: CATSREGSYGYTF

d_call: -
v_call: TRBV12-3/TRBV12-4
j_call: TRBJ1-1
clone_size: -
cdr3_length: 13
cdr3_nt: TGTGCCAGCAGTTTTCAGGGCCACACTGAAGCTTTCTTT
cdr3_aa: CASSFQGHTEAFF

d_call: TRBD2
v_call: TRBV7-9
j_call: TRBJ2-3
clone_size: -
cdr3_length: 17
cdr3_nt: TGTGCCAGCAGCTTAGCGCTAAGGGGACTAGCGGGGGACCGGGCGTATTTT
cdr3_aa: CASSLALRGLAGDRAYF

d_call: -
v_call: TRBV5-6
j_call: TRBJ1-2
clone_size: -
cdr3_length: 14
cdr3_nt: TGTGCCAGCAGCTTGGGCGGCAACGCTTGGGGCTACACCTTC
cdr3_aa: CASSLGGNAWGYTF

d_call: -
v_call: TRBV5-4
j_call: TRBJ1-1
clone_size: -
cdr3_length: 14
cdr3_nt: TGTGCCAGCAGCTTGGGGCAGGGGAAGGCTGAAGCTTTCTTT
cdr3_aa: CASSLGQGKAEAFF

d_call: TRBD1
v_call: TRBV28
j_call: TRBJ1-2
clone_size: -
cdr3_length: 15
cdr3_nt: TGTGCCAGCAGTCCACAGCAGGGGGCCCCCCGTGGCTACACCTTC
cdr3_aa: CASSPQQGAPRGYTF

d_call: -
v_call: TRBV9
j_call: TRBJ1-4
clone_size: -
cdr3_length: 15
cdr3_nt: TGTGCCAGCAGCTTTACCGGGATCCCGAATGAAAAACTGTTTTTT
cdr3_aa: CASSFTGIPNEKLFF

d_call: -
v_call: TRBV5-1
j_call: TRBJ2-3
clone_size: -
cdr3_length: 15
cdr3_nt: TGCGCCAGCAGCTTTCTTACAGGTAGCACAGATACGCAGTATTTT
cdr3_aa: CASSFLTGSTDTQYF

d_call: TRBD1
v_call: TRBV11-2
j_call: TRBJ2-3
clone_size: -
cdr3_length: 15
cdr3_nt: TGTGCCAGCAGTAAGGGACAGCCCAGCACAGATACGCAGTATTTT
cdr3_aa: CASSKGQPSTDTQYF

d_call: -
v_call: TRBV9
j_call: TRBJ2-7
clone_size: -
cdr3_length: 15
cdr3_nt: TGTGCCAGCAGCTCTTCTCCGACAGGCCCCTTTGAGCAGTACTTC
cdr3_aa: CASSSSPTGPFEQYF

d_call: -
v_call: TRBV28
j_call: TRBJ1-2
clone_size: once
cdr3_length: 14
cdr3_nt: TGTGCCAGCAGCACCCCCCCGGGTAACTATGGCTACACCTTC
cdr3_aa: CASSTPPGNYGYTF

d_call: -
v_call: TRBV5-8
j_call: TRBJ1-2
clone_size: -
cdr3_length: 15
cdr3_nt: TGTGCCAGCAGGGAGAAACAGGGAACTAGCTATGGCTACACCTTC
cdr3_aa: CASREKQGTSYGYTF

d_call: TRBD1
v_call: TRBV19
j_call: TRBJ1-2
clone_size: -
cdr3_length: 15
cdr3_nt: TGTGCCAGTAGTCTCCGGGGGACAGGTTCAAATGGCTACACCTTC
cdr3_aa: CASSLRGTGSNGYTF

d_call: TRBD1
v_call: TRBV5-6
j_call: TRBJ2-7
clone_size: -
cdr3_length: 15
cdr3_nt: TGTGCCAGCAGCTTGTCCAGGGGGAGCTCCTACGAGCAGTACTTC
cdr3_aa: CASSLSRGSSYEQYF

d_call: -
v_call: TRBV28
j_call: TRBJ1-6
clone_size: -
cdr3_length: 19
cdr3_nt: TGTGCCAGCAGTTTATTGACCGGGCCCTCTCCAGGGGATGGGTCACCCCTCCACTTT
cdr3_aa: CASSLLTGPSPGDGSPLHF

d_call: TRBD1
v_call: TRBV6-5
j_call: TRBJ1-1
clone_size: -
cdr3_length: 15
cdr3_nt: TGTGCCAGCAGTACCGACAGGGTGAGGAACACTGAAGCTTTCTTT
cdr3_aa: CASSTDRVRNTEAFF

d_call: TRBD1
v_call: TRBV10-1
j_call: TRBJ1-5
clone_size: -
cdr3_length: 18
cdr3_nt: TGCGCCAGCAGGAGAGAACCAGGGGGCGACTTCGTCGATCAGCCCCAGCATTTT
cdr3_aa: CASRREPGGDFVDQPQHF

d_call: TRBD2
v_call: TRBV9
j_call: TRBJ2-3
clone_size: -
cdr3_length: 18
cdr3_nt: TGTGCCAGCAGCGCCCCGGGACTAGCGGGGGGAGGTCCAGATACGCAGTATTTT
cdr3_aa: CASSAPGLAGGGPDTQYF

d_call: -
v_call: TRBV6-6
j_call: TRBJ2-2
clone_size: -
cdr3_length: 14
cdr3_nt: TGTGCCAGCAGACTAGACAGGCAGGCCGGGGAGCTGTTTTTT
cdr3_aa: CASRLDRQAGELFF

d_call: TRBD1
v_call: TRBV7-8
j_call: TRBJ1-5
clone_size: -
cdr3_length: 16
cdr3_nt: TGTGCCAGCAGCCCGGGACAGGCTAATAGCAATCAGCCCCAGCATTTT
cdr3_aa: CASSPGQANSNQPQHF

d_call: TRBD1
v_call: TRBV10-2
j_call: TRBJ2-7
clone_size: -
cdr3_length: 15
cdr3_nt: TGCGCCAGCAGTGACTTAGGGGGCCCCGACTACGAGCAGTACTTC
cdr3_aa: CASSDLGGPDYEQYF

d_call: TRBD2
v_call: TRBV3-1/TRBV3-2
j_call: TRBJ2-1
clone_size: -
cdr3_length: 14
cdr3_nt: TGTGCCAGCAGCTTCAGCGGGGGGGCTGGGGAGCAGTTCTTC
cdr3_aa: CASSFSGGAGEQFF

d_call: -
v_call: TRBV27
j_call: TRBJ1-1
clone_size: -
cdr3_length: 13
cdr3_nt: TGTGCCAGCAGTTTATACGGGATGACTGAAGCTTTCTTT
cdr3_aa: CASSLYGMTEAFF

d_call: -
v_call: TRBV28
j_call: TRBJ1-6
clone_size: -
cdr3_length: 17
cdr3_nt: TGTGCCAGCAGTAAGGGGGTTTTTCTCTCCTATAATTCACCCCTCCACTTT
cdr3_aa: CASSKGVFLSYNSPLHF

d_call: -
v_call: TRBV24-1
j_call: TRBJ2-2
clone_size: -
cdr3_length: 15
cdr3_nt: TGTGCCACCAGTGGACCTCAGACACGCGCCGGGGAGCTGTTTTTT
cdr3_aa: CATSGPQTRAGELFF

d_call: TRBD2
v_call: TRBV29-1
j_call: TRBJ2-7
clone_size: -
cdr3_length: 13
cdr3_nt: TGCAGCGTTGGGACTAGCGGGGACTACGAGCAGTACTTC
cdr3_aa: CSVGTSGDYEQYF

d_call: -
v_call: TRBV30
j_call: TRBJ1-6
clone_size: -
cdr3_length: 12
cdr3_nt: TGTGCCTGGGAGGGGGATAATTCACCCCTCCACTTT
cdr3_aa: CAWEGDNSPLHF

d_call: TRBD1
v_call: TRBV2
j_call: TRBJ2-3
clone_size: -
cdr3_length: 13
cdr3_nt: TGTGCCAGTACGATAGACAGGGGAGATACGCAGTATTTT
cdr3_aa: CASTIDRGDTQYF